What follows is one T cell receptor beta chain and its context. The data were obtained in a study of blood T cell repertoires in COVID-19. Study in general: Spain, Italy and the United States supplied samples that represented acute and convalescent COVID-19.

Some clones are missing from TCRdb's copy, which holds only in-frame ones; the method was immunoSEQ multiplex PCR. The table records about 330,000 clones, about 90% of them present only once. This CDR3 comprises 14 residues. The germline CDR1 and CDR2 sequences are KGHSH and LQKENI. The V and J ends lost 3 bases and 7 bases respectively, with 15 bases between them. This TCR was sampled from a man aged 18 to 35 who had recovered from COVID-19. The genes are TRBV18 and TRBJ1-1, with a possible D match to TRBD1 (6 bases). The sequenced sample consisted of peripheral blood. The CDR3 is CASSPGYTTGEAFF. Here the CDR3 DNA reads TGTGCCAGCTCACCGGGATATACGACAGGTGAAGCTTTCTTT.